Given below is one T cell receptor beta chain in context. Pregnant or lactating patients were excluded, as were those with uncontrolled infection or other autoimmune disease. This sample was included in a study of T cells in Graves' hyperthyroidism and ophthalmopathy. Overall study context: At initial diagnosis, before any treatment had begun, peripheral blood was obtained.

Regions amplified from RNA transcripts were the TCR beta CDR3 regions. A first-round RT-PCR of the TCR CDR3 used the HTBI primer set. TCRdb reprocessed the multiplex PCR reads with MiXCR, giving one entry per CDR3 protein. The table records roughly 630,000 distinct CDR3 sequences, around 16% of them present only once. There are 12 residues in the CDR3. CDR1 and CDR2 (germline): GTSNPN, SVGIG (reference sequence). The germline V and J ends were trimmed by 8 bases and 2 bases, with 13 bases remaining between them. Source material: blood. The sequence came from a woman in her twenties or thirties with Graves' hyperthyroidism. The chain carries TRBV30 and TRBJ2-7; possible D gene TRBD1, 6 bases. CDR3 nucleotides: TGTGCCGGGGACAAGGCCGCCTACGAGCAGTACTTC. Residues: CAGDKAAYEQYF.